This entry features one TCR beta chain sequence. Its matching antigen is unknown. These data come from a study of siplizumab effects on memory and regulatory T cells. Study results and limitations: For siplizumab cultures, the suppressive function of their proliferating Tregs was not confirmed. Siplizumab significantly brought down the alloreactive sequences that trace back to unstimulated CD4+ memory cells. Mappable alloreactive CD4+ clones came from Treg cells less than 70% of the time on average with siplizumab, against about 25% in controls.

The CDR3 runs to 18 residues. CDR1 LNHDA and CDR2 SQIVND come from the germline V gene (reference sequence). J lost 3 bases, V lost 3 bases, and 11 bases had no gene match. Clones were read by immunoSEQ multiplex PCR, and TCRdb kept only the in-frame ones, dropping some. The sample includes around 99,000 clones, around 90% of them seen just once. This TCR came from a human donor in good health. Sequenced input: Tregs sorted from blood. J is TRBJ2-4 and V is TRBV19; 10 bases fit TRBD2. CDR3 DNA: TGTGCCAGTAGTATCAGGCTAGCGGGGGCCATCGGCAAAAACATTCAGTACTTC. Its translation is CASSIRLAGAIGKNIQYF.